This T cell receptor (beta chain) came from a study of T-cell memory formation after mild COVID-19 (dated by TCRdb to 2020 to 2022). Broadly, across the study: TCR sequence clusters from the two donors were largely donor specific. In a couple of donors, T-cell clones that expanded and contracted after mild COVID-19 were followed by sequencing TCRalpha and TCRbeta repertoires longitudinally. Two young, previously healthy adult volunteers made up the cohort, one male and one female.

Sequencing took place on an Illumina NovaSeq 6000. TCRalpha and TCRbeta cDNA libraries were constructed by 5'RACE with constant-segment primers, with sample barcodes and unique molecular identifiers being introduced. Trizol reagent was used to extract RNA from every sample. The libraries were amplified in two PCR steps, and the second step added a second sample barcode and Illumina TruSeq adapters. Sequencing of the libraries was done on an Illumina NovaSeq, producing 2 x 150 bp paired-end reads. For the original study's pipeline: The reads were demultiplexed and collapsed into UMI-guided consensus sequences using migec v1.2.7. With mixcr v2.1.11, UMI consensuses were aligned to TRA and TRB V and J templates and assembled into clonotypes. A clonotype was counted as expanded or contracted only if both edgeR and NoisET called the change significant, with noise models trained on biological replicates. For edgeR calls, a false discovery rate-adjusted p below 0.01 and a log2 fold-change threshold of 1 were applied. PCA with hierarchical clustering of max-normalized trajectories of the 1000 most abundant clonotypes was used as exploratory dynamics analysis. The CD4 or CD8 phenotype of responding clones was assigned using the separately sequenced CD4+ and CD8+ repertoires. Clones were called with MiXCR by TCRdb after fastp trimmed the public reads at Q25, and only in-frame beta chains were retained. Entries are consolidated by CDR3 protein sequence, retaining the most common genes and DNA. These V and J calls originate from TCRdb's pipeline instead of the authors' own analysis. This sample gives about 350,000 distinct CDR3 sequences in total; under 25% of them show up just once. The ten largest clones take up under 25% of the sample.

PBMCs were isolated by Ficoll-Paque density gradient centrifugation. After removal of 2 bases from V and 0 bases from J, the junction retains 3 bases not matched to a gene. The CDR3 numbers 15 residues from cysteine through phenylalanine. The kept DNA is CDR3 alone, 45 bases in frame from the first base. According to the germline V gene, CDR1 reads SGHRS and CDR2 reads YFSETQ. Overall study results and their limits: Whether the second-wave clones peaking on day 37 were SARS-CoV-2 specific was not confirmed. The study covered only a couple of mild cases, and larger cohorts including severe cases with pre-infection samples were considered necessary. Contracting CD4+ clones were found mainly in CM and EM memory subsets, while CD8+ clones were enriched in EMRA. Balanced CD4/CD8 phenotypes were observed for clones contracting from day 15 to 85, whereas a bias towards CD4+ was observed for a second wave of clones expanding from day 15 to 37. Some responding clones were detected in pre-infection memory, suggesting pre-existing cross-reactive memory T cells joined the SARS-CoV-2 response.

In its sample, this clonotype was seen a few times. The specificity of this receptor is unknown. No base qualities exist here, and no much larger clone lies one base off it. This TCR was sampled from a man between 18 and 29 years old who had mild COVID-19 (a few samples of this study predate the infection). The sample titles of this study are shuffled in the database, so cell type and time point are left out; the donor was told from shared clones. Sequencing used PBMCs or a T cell subset sorted from them (not recorded which). The chain joins TRBV5-1 to TRBJ1-2; 8 bases in the junction line up with TRBD1. DNA sequence: TGCGCCAGCAGCTTACAGACAGGGGCTAACTATGGCTACACCTTC. Its protein is CASSLQTGANYGYTF.